These T cell receptor beta chains were read from a single sample in a study of T cells after posttransplantation cyclophosphamide. Sequenced by immunoSEQ multiplex PCR; TCRdb stores in-frame clones only, minus some. Reported are tens of thousands of clones, none seen only once; the ten largest carry about 2.2%. Sequenced input: PBMCs. The origin of the receptors is a man in his forties or fifties in good health, CMV-negative, and a related stem cell transplant donor. The CDR3 runs from the conserved cysteine through the conserved F or W. Each record gives: V gene, D gene, clone size, J gene, CDR3 protein, CDR3 DNA. A D gene is named only where the DNA matches it firmly. The listing skips clone size in some rows; elsewhere it reads once, few, many or a size class.

TRBV28,NA,many,TRBJ2-1,CASSSRGAYNEQFF,TGTGCCAGCAGCTCTCGGGGGGCATACAATGAGCAGTTCTTC
TRBV29-1,TRBD2,NA,TRBJ2-1,CSAVAGGGGGQFF,TGCAGCGCTGTAGCGGGAGGAGGGGGGGGGCAGTTCTTC
TRBV9,NA,many,TRBJ2-7,CASSPSSAGSFPEQYF,TGTGCCAGCAGCCCCAGCTCGGCGGGATCGTTCCCCGAGCAGTACTTC
TRBV2,NA,many,TRBJ2-2,CASGGENTGELFF,TGTGCCAGCGGCGGCGAGAACACCGGGGAGCTGTTTTTT
TRBV29-1,NA,many,TRBJ1-2,CSVESGPTTGYTF,TGCAGCGTTGAATCTGGGCCGACGACTGGCTACACCTTC
TRBV2,NA,many,TRBJ1-5,CASSDSVPSSNQPQHF,TGTGCCAGCAGTGACTCGGTGCCATCTAGCAATCAGCCCCAGCATTTT
TRBV6-1,NA,many,TRBJ1-3,CASSEAVGAQGNTIYF,TGTGCCAGCAGTGAAGCTGTGGGGGCGCAAGGAAACACCATATATTTT
TRBV30,TRBD1,many,TRBJ2-5,CAWAGTAPLETQYF,TGTGCCTGGGCCGGGACAGCACCTTTAGAGACCCAGTACTTC
TRBV18,TRBD1,many,TRBJ2-6,CASSPRGTGLSGANVLTF,TGTGCCAGCTCACCACGGGGGACAGGGCTCTCTGGGGCCAACGTCCTGACTTTC
TRBV6-5,TRBD1,NA,TRBJ1-6,CASSLGQGGNSPLHF,TGTGCCAGCAGTCTGGGACAGGGTGGGAATTCACCCCTCCACTTT
TRBV7-6,NA,many,TRBJ2-2,CASSLETVGELFF,TGTGCCAGCAGCTTAGAAACGGTCGGGGAGCTGTTTTTT
TRBV29-1,TRBD1,many,TRBJ2-7,CSVETDRLNEQYF,TGCAGCGTTGAGACGGACAGGCTTAACGAGCAGTACTTC
TRBV27,NA,few,TRBJ2-5,CASSFRGSGEQYF,TGTGCCAGCAGTTTTCGTGGGTCAGGTGAGCAGTACTTC
TRBV27,NA,many,TRBJ2-2,CASSGNTGELFF,TGTGCCAGCAGCGGGAACACCGGGGAGCTGTTTTTT
TRBV21-1,NA,many,TRBJ1-4,CASSKVGGKAANEKLFF,TGTGCCAGCAGCAAAGTCGGGGGAAAGGCCGCTAATGAAAAACTGTTTTTT
TRBV7-9,TRBD2,many,TRBJ2-1,CASMFGRELSHEQFF,TGTGCCAGCATGTTTGGGCGGGAGCTCTCCCATGAGCAGTTCTTC
TRBV7-3,NA,many,TRBJ1-1,CASSLNPGATEAFF,TGTGCCAGCAGCTTAAACCCAGGGGCTACTGAAGCTTTCTTT
TRBV5-1,NA,many,TRBJ2-2,CASSLTANTGELFF,TGCGCCAGCAGCTTGACAGCGAACACCGGGGAGCTGTTTTTT
TRBV18,NA,many,TRBJ1-4,CASSGGGSDEKLFF,TGTGCCAGCTCGGGAGGAGGGTCGGATGAAAAACTGTTTTTT
TRBV28,TRBD1,many,TRBJ1-1,CASSSGGKNTEAFF,TGTGCCAGCAGTTCAGGGGGCAAAAACACTGAAGCTTTCTTT
TRBV2,NA,many,TRBJ2-2,CASSVPGLGNTGELFF,TGTGCCAGCAGTGTCCCCGGACTGGGGAACACCGGGGAGCTGTTTTTT
TRBV28,NA,many,TRBJ1-1,CASPASGENTEAFF,TGTGCCAGTCCGGCAAGCGGGGAGAACACTGAAGCTTTCTTT
TRBV7-8,NA,many,TRBJ2-7,CASSFAGNRNYEQYF,TGTGCCAGCAGCTTCGCGGGGAATAGGAATTACGAGCAGTACTTC
TRBV7-3,TRBD1,many,TRBJ2-2,CASSPGQGGAGELFF,TGTGCCAGCAGCCCCGGACAGGGGGGCGCCGGGGAGCTGTTTTTT
TRBV4-1,TRBD1,many,TRBJ1-5,CASSQGGGGWDQPQHF,TGCGCCAGCAGCCAAGGAGGGGGCGGGTGGGATCAGCCCCAGCATTTT
TRBV2,NA,many,TRBJ2-2,CASSVSGPGELFF,TGTGCCAGCAGTGTCTCTGGGCCCGGGGAGCTGTTTTTT
TRBV29-1,NA,many,TRBJ2-7,CSFRGGYSYEQYF,TGTAGCTTCCGCGGCGGCTACTCCTACGAGCAGTACTTC
TRBV28,TRBD1,many,TRBJ2-1,CASSSRTGSYNEQFF,TGTGCCAGCAGTTCCCGGACAGGCTCCTACAATGAGCAGTTCTTC
TRBV6-6,TRBD2,NA,TRBJ2-7,CASSPGTTGYEQYF,TGTGCCAGCAGCCCCGGGACTACTGGCTACGAGCAGTACTTC